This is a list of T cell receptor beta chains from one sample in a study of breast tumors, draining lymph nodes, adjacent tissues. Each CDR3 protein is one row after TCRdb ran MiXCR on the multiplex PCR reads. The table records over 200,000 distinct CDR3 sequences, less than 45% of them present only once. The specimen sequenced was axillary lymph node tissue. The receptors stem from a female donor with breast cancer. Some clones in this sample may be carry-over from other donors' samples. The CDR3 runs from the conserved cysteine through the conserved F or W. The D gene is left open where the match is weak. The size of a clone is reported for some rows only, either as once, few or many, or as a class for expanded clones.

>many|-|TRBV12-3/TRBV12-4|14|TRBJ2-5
CASSLIDPGETQYF
TGTGCCAGCAGTTTGATTGATCCGGGGGAGACCCAGTACTTC
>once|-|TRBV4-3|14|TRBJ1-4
CASSQADGGEKLFF
TGCGCCAGCAGCCAAGCGGATGGGGGTGAAAAACTGTTTTTT
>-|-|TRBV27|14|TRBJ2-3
CASSIYTGRDTQYF
TGTGCCAGCAGTATATATACGGGCAGGGATACGCAGTATTTT
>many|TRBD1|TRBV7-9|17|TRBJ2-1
CASSFTGDMGSYNEQFF
TGTGCCAGCAGCTTTACAGGGGATATGGGCTCCTACAATGAGCAGTTCTTC
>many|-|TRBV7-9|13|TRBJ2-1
CASEPSSYNEQFF
TGTGCCAGCGAGCCGAGCTCCTACAATGAGCAGTTCTTC
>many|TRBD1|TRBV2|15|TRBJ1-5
CASSLQGERNQPQHF
TGTGCCAGCAGCCTCCAGGGGGAACGCAATCAGCCCCAGCATTTT
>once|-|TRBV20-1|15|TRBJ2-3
CSAREGGGATDTQYF
TGCAGTGCTAGGGAAGGTGGGGGGGCGACAGATACGCAGTATTTT
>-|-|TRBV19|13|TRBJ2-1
CASSIVGNNEQFF
TGTGCCAGTAGTATAGTTGGGAACAATGAGCAGTTCTTC
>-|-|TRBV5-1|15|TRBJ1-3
CASSLRGGSGNTIYF
TGCGCCAGCAGCTTAAGGGGGGGATCTGGAAACACCATATATTTT
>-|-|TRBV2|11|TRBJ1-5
CASRAQRVQHF
TGTGCCAGCAGGGCTCAACGTGTACAGCATTTT
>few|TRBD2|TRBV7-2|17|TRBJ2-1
CASSLVVRGGGRNEQFF
TGTGCCAGCAGCTTAGTGGTCCGGGGGGGGGGCCGGAATGAGCAGTTCTTC
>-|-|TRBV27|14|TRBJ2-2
CASSLIGRTGELFF
TGTGCCAGCAGTTTAATAGGGAGAACCGGGGAGCTGTTTTTT
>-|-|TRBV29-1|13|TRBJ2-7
CSVRRPGAYEQYF
TGCAGCGTTAGGAGGCCGGGGGCTTACGAGCAGTACTTC
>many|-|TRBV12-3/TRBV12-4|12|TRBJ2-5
CASSLGQETQYF
TGTGCCAGCAGTTTGGGTCAAGAGACCCAGTACTTC
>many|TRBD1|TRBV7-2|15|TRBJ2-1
CASSLGQGAYNEQFF
TGTGCCAGCAGCTTAGGGCAGGGGGCATACAATGAGCAGTTCTTC
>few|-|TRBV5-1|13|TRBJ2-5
CASSSGPGETQYF
TGCGCCAGCAGCTCCGGCCCTGGGGAGACCCAGTACTTC
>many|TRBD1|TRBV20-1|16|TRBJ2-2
CSAGSIGTGSTGELFF
TGCAGTGCTGGATCGATCGGGACAGGCTCCACCGGGGAGCTGTTTTTT
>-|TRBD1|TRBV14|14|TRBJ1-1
CASSQVRQGGEAFF
TGTGCCAGCAGCCAAGTTAGACAGGGGGGTGAAGCTTTCTTT
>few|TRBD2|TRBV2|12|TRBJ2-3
CATLAGTDTQYF
TGTGCTACACTAGCGGGCACAGATACGCAGTATTTT
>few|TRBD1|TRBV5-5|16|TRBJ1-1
CASSLALGQGDSEAFF
TGTGCCAGCAGCTTGGCCCTGGGACAGGGGGACTCTGAAGCTTTCTTT
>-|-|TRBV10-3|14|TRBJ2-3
CASSREQPPNTQYF
TGTGCCAGCAGCAGGGAGCAGCCGCCGAATACGCAGTATTTT
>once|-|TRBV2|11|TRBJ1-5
CASREDQPQHF
TGTGCCAGCAGGGAAGATCAGCCCCAGCATTTT
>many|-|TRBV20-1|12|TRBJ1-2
CSARVSPGSYTF
TGCAGTGCTAGAGTGTCCCCCGGCTCTTACACCTTC
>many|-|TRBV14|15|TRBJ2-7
CASSQGQDKSYEQYF
TGTGCCAGCAGCCAAGGGCAAGACAAATCCTACGAGCAGTACTTC
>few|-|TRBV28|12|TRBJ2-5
CASSPPEETQYF
TGTGCCAGCAGCCCACCCGAGGAGACCCAGTACTTC
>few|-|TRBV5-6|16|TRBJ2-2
CASSLAFARRTGELFF
TGTGCCAGCAGCTTGGCCTTCGCCAGACGCACCGGGGAGCTGTTTTTT
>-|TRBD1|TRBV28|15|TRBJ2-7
CASSFSDRGLDEQYF
TGTGCCAGCAGTTTTTCCGACAGGGGGCTTGATGAGCAGTACTTC
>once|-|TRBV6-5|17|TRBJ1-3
CASRMGSYGYSGNTIYF
TGTGCCAGCAGGATGGGTAGCTATGGCTACTCTGGAAACACCATATATTTT
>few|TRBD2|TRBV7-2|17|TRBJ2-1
CASSLRILAGGENEQFF
TGTGCCAGCAGCTTGCGAATACTAGCGGGAGGCGAAAATGAGCAGTTCTTC
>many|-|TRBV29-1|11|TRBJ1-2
CSVSGWSGYTF
TGCAGCGTTTCCGGGTGGAGCGGCTACACCTTC
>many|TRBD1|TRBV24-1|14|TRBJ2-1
CATSDWTGDNEQFF
TGTGCCACCAGTGATTGGACAGGGGACAATGAGCAGTTCTTC
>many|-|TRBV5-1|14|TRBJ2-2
CASSSWESTGELFF
TGCGCCAGCAGTTCATGGGAGTCGACCGGGGAGCTGTTTTTT
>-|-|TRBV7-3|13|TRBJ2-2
CASSLPDTGELFF
TGTGCCAGCAGCTTGCCTGACACCGGGGAGCTGTTTTTT
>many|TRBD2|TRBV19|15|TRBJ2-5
CASTLSGSMGETQYF
TGTGCCAGTACCCTTAGCGGGAGTATGGGTGAGACCCAGTACTTC
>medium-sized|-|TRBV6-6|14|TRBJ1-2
CASRPMAGNYGYTF
TGTGCCAGCAGGCCTATGGCAGGAAACTATGGCTACACCTTC
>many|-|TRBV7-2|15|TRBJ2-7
CASSTQGGISYEQYF
TGTGCCAGCAGCACCCAGGGCGGGATCTCCTACGAGCAGTACTTC